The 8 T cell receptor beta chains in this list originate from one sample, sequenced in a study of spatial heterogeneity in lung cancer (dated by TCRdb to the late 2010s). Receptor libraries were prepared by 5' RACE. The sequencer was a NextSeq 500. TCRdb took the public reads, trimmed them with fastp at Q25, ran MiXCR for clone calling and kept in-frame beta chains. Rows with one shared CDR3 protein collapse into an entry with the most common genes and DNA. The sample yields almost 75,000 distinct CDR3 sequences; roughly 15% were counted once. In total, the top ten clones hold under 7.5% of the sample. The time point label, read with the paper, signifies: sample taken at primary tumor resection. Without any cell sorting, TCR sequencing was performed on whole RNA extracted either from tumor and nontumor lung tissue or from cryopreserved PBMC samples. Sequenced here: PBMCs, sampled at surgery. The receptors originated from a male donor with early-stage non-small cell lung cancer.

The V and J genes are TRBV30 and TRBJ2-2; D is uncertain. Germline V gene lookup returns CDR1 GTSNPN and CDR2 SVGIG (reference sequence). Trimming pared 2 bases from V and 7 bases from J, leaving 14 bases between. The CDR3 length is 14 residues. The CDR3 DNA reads TGTGCCTGGAGTAAATTAGCTCGGAACGGGGAGCTGTTTTTT. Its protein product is CAWSKLARNGELFF.

The CDR3 nucleotides are TGTGCCAGCAGTCCTTGGACTAGGGGGGCAGATACGCAGTATTTT. Its protein is CASSPWTRGADTQYF. This rearrangement joins TRBV12-3 or TRBV12-4 to TRBJ2-3, with D possibly being TRBD2 (7 bases). The V and J ends lost 5 bases and 4 bases respectively, with 16 bases between them. This CDR3 is built from 15 residues.

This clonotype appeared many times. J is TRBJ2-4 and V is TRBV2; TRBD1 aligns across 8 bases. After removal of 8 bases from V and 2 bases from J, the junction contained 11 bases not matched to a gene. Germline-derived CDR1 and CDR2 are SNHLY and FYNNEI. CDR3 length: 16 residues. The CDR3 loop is CASGWGTGKTKNIQYF. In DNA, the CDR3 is TGTGCCAGCGGGTGGGGGACAGGAAAAACCAAAAACATTCAGTACTTC.

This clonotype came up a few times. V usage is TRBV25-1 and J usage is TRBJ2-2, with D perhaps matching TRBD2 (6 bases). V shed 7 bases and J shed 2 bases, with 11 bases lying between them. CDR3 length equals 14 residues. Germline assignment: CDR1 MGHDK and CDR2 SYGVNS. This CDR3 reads CASMRDLNTGELFF. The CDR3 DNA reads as TGTGCCAGCATGCGGGACTTAAACACCGGGGAGCTGTTTTTT.

The CDR3 nucleotides read TGCGCCAGCAGCCAAGTTGGGGACAGTATACAGGAGACCCAGTACTTC. Its translation: CASSQVGDSIQETQYF. V gene TRBV4-1 combines with J gene TRBJ2-5; TRBD1 agrees at 7 bases. The V segment lost 1 base and the J segment 5 bases; nucleotides outside the gene matches: 10. Germline CDR1 and CDR2: MGHRA and YSYEKL. This CDR3 has 16 amino acids.

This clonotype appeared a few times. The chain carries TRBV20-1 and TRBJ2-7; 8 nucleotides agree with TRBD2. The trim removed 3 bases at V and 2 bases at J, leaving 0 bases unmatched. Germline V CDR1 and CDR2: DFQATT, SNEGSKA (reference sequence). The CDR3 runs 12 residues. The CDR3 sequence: CSARGLAYEQYF. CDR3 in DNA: TGCAGTGCTAGGGGACTAGCCTACGAGCAGTACTTC.

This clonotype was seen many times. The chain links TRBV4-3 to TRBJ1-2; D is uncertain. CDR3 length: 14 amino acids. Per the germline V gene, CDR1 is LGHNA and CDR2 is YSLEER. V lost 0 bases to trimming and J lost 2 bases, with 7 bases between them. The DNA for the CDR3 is TGCGCCAGCAGCCAAGAATTGGGGAACTATGGCTACACCTTC. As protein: CASSQELGNYGYTF.

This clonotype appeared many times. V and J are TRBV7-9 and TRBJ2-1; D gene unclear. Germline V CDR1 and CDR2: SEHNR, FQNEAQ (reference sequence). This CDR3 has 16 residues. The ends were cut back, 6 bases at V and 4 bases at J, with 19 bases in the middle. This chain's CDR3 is CASSTPGNVEYNEQFF. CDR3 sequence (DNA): TGTGCCAGCAGTACTCCGGGTAACGTCGAGTACAATGAGCAGTTCTTC.